This record covers a single T cell receptor (beta chain). Its antigen is not identified. One junction end disagrees with the germline gene, perhaps due to a read error. Blood RNA was derived from unsorted whole blood, and germline DNA was extracted too. The data belong to a study of tumor-infiltrating lymphocytes in primary liver carcinoma. Whole-study results and caveats: Less overlap was seen in tumor-adjacent and tumor-blood pairs than in tumor region pairs.

The CDR3 consists of 13 residues. Germline values: CDR1 MDHEN, CDR2 SYDVKM. The researchers produced TCR beta cDNA from roughly 500 ng total RNA with a constant-region primer. What produced the TCR beta libraries was three nested multiplex PCR rounds using slightly modified ARM-PCR. Amplification in the first two PCR rounds was performed using TRBV1-TRBV30 forward primers and a C-beta reverse primer for approximately 10 cycles each. TCRdb redid the calling of the multiplex PCR reads with MiXCR, one entry per CDR3 protein. Of about 210,000 distinct CDR3 sequences in the sample, about 61% were seen once.

Sequenced material: peripheral blood. The J gene is TRBJ2-7, the V gene TRBV28; D remains unclear. The clonotype comes from a woman aged 55 to 70 with primary liver carcinoma and hepatitis B virus infection. DNA for the CDR3: TGTGCCAGCAGTTTCTTTAGCTCCTACAAGCAGTACTTC. Encoded protein: CASSFFSSYKQYF.